The subject of this entry is one TCR beta chain. The assay was immunoSEQ multiplex PCR, and TCRdb's table has in-frame clones only and misses some. Seen here are over 90,000 clones, 80% to 90% observed once, and the top ten hold around 3.8%. This sample stems from a study of blood T cell repertoires in COVID-19. Germline values: CDR1 LNHDA, CDR2 SQIVND (reference sequence). Trimming shortened V by 5 bases and J by 4 bases, and 15 bases separated the two germline ends. The CDR3 totals 16 residues. This receptor was identified in a woman aged 55-75 years with acute or convalescent COVID-19. Sequenced: peripheral blood. The chain links TRBV19 to TRBJ1-6; D is possibly TRBD1 (5 bases). Here the CDR3 reads CASSSRIGAYNSPLHF. In DNA form, the CDR3 reads TGTGCCAGTAGTTCCCGGATAGGGGCGTATAATTCACCCCTCCACTTT.